This T cell receptor beta chain was documented in a study of blood T cell repertoires in COVID-19. V dropped 3 bases and J dropped 2; count of bases not matched to a gene: 8. Germline CDR1 is LNHDA and CDR2 is SQIVND (reference sequence). This CDR3 has 16 residues. Measured with immunoSEQ multiplex PCR; TCRdb has only the in-frame clones, and not every one. The sample has approximately 240,000 clones, 75% to 95% seen once; the top ten hold around 2%. J is TRBJ1-2 and V is TRBV19; 8 bases are a match to TRBD1. The clonotype comes from a woman aged 18-30 years who had recovered from COVID-19. The sample taken for sequencing was PBMCs or T cells enriched from blood (not recorded which). CDR3 sequence: CASSMETGGPNYGYTF. DNA of the CDR3: TGTGCCAGTAGTATGGAAACAGGGGGTCCCAACTATGGCTACACCTTC. Variable domain in full (rest from reference TRBV19 and TRBJ1-2): DGGITQSPKYLFRKEGQNVTLSCEQNLNHDAMYWYRQDPGQGLRLIYYSQIVNDFQKGDIAEGYSVSREKKESFPLTVTSAQKNPTAFYLCASSMETGGPNYGYTFGSGTRLTVV.